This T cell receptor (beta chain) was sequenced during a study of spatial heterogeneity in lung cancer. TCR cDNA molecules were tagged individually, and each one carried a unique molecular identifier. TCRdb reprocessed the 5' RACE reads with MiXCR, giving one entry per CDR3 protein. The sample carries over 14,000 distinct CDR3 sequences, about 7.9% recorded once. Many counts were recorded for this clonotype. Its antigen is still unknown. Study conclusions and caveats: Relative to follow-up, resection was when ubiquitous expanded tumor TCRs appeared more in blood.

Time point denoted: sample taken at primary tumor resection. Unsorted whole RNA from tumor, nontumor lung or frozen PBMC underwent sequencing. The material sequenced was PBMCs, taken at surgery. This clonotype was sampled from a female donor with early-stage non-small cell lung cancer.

The CDR3 DNA is TGTGCCAGCAGTTTAGGACAGTCTTTTAATGAAAAACTGTTTTTT. Translated, it gives CASSLGQSFNEKLFF. V and J are TRBV6-6 and TRBJ1-4; the D gene is possibly TRBD1 (6 bases). V lost 4 bases, J lost 4 bases, and 13 bases lay in between. There are 15 residues in the CDR3. CDR1 and CDR2 from the germline V gene are MNHNY and SVGAGI (reference sequence).